These T cell receptor beta chains were read from a single sample in a study of OX40 agonist ivuxolimab in advanced cancers. Some clones are missing from TCRdb's copy, which holds only in-frame ones; the method was immunoSEQ multiplex PCR. The table includes more than 80,000 clones, under 95% detected once. Source: CD4+ or CD8+ T cells sorted from blood, taken in a trial of the OX40 agonist ivuxolimab. These receptors were collected from an adult with an advanced solid tumor such as melanoma, head and neck, liver or kidney cancer. CDR3s include the opening cysteine and the closing phenylalanine or tryptophan. D genes are given only for firm matches. Where a row states a size, it is once, few, many or the class of an expanded clone; other rows omit it.

j_call v_call d_call clone_size cdr3_aa cdr3_nt
TRBJ2-7 TRBV6-4 . . CASRIARASYEQYF TGTGCCAGCAGGATAGCGAGGGCCTCCTACGAGCAGTACTTC
TRBJ2-7 TRBV29-1 . . CSVEVIADYEQYF TGCAGCGTTGAAGTCATAGCTGACTACGAGCAGTACTTC
TRBJ2-1 TRBV27 TRBD2 . CASRSSGGPRGHNEQFF TGTGCCAGCAGGAGTAGCGGGGGGCCACGGGGCCACAATGAGCAGTTCTTC
TRBJ1-2 TRBV11-2 . once CASSFEAPNYGYTF TGTGCCAGCAGCTTTGAAGCTCCTAACTATGGCTACACCTTC
TRBJ2-2 TRBV29-1 . . CSVEDGYSPGELFF TGCAGCGTTGAGGACGGTTACTCTCCGGGGGAGCTGTTTTTT
TRBJ2-3 TRBV27 TRBD1 . CASSFSPGGTDTQYF TGTGCCAGCAGTTTTAGTCCAGGGGGTACAGATACGCAGTATTTT
TRBJ2-3 TRBV2 TRBD2 . CASRRTSGGVTDTQYF TGTGCCAGCAGGAGGACTAGCGGGGGGGTCACAGATACGCAGTATTTT
TRBJ2-3 TRBV2 . once CASSSHPTDTQYF TGTGCCAGCAGTTCCCACCCGACAGATACGCAGTATTTT
TRBJ1-2 TRBV6-6 . . CATLPVGGSSNYGYTF TGTGCCACCCTGCCGGTTGGGGGAAGCAGTAACTATGGCTACACCTTC
TRBJ2-1 TRBV5-6 TRBD2 . CASSKGLADYNEQFF TGTGCCAGCAGCAAGGGACTAGCGGACTACAATGAGCAGTTCTTC
TRBJ2-7 TRBV5-1 . . CASSLGGGPYEQYF TGCGCCAGCAGCTTGGGAGGGGGACCCTACGAGCAGTACTTC
TRBJ1-1 TRBV6-5 TRBD1 . CASSQGQATEAFF TGTGCCAGCAGCCAGGGACAGGCCACTGAAGCTTTCTTT
TRBJ1-1 TRBV19 TRBD1 . CASSIGEGGRTEAFF TGTGCCAGTAGTATCGGTGAAGGGGGCAGGACTGAAGCTTTCTTT
TRBJ2-7 TRBV13 . . CASSFRAGDEQYF TGTGCCAGCAGCTTTCGGGCAGGGGACGAGCAGTACTTC
TRBJ1-2 TRBV15 TRBD1 . CATSRTGQGGYGYTF TGTGCCACCAGCAGAACCGGACAGGGGGGCTATGGCTACACCTTC
TRBJ2-7 TRBV27 TRBD1 few CASSLGTAYEQYF TGTGCCAGCAGTTTAGGGACAGCCTACGAGCAGTACTTC
TRBJ2-1 TRBV7-2 . . CASSLSASNEQFF TGTGCCAGCAGCTTATCGGCCTCCAATGAGCAGTTCTTC
TRBJ2-7 TRBV19 TRBD1 . CASSILQGAGEQYF TGTGCCAGTAGTATTTTACAGGGGGCCGGCGAGCAGTACTTC
TRBJ2-1 TRBV27 TRBD2 . CASSFTPPLTSGRTNEQFF TGTGCCAGCAGTTTTACCCCTCCCTTGACTAGCGGGAGAACCAATGAGCAGTTCTTC
TRBJ1-4 TRBV6-5 . . CASSYGGQNEKLFF TGTGCCAGCAGTTACGGGGGGCAGAATGAAAAACTGTTTTTT
TRBJ1-2 TRBV19 . once CASTRHREGYGYTF TGTGCCAGTACCCGCCACAGGGAGGGCTATGGCTACACCTTC
TRBJ2-7 TRBV9 TRBD2 . CASSRTSSTYEQYF TGTGCCAGCTCCAGGACTAGTTCGACCTACGAGCAGTACTTC
TRBJ1-1 TRBV27 . . CASTSGGNTEAFF TGTGCCAGCACCTCGGGAGGGAACACTGAAGCTTTCTTT
TRBJ2-1 TRBV19 . . CASSIAGNEQFF TGTGCCAGTAGTATAGCGGGAAATGAGCAGTTCTTC
TRBJ2-3 TRBV6-5 . . CASPMGGGTQYF TGTGCCAGCCCCATGGGTGGGGGTACGCAGTATTTT
TRBJ1-1 TRBV19 TRBD1 . CASSIWGQGNTEAFF TGTGCCAGTAGTATTTGGGGACAGGGAAACACTGAAGCTTTCTTT
TRBJ1-5 TRBV4-1 TRBD1 . CASSQDPGGGQPQHF TGCGCCAGCAGCCAAGATCCAGGGGGCGGGCAGCCCCAGCATTTT
TRBJ2-3 TRBV7-9 . . CASSSYTDTQYF TGTGCCAGCAGCAGTTACACAGATACGCAGTATTTT
TRBJ2-3 TRBV6-5 . . CASRLRTDTQYF TGTGCCAGCAGACTTCGGACAGATACGCAGTATTTT
TRBJ2-1 TRBV5-1 . . CASSLEGNEQFF TGCGCCAGTAGCTTGGAGGGGAATGAGCAGTTCTTC
TRBJ2-7 TRBV5-6 TRBD1 . CASSSLRTGGYEQYF TGTGCCAGCAGCTCCCTGAGGACAGGGGGCTACGAGCAGTACTTC
TRBJ2-7 TRBV19 TRBD1 . CASSGQGASYEQYF TGTGCCAGTAGCGGACAGGGAGCATCCTACGAGCAGTACTTC
TRBJ2-1 TRBV6-5 TRBD2 . CASSYSGVYNEQFF TGTGCCAGCAGTTATAGCGGGGTCTACAATGAGCAGTTCTTC
TRBJ2-1 TRBV4-3 . . CASSPSQGRNEQFF TGCGCCAGCAGTCCTTCACAGGGCCGCAATGAGCAGTTCTTC
TRBJ2-3 TRBV30 . few CAWSDGLGTDTQYF TGTGCCTGGAGTGACGGGCTGGGCACAGATACGCAGTATTTT
TRBJ2-1 TRBV7-2 . . CASSPRVLGTYNEQFF TGTGCCAGCAGCCCCAGAGTGTTGGGGACGTACAATGAGCAGTTCTTC
TRBJ1-4 TRBV4-1 . . CASSQDRDPNEKLFF TGCGCCAGCAGCCAAGATCGGGACCCTAATGAAAAACTGTTTTTT
TRBJ2-7 TRBV10-3 . . CAISGGTYYEQYF TGTGCCATCAGTGGGGGGACCTACTACGAGCAGTACTTC
TRBJ2-7 TRBV14 . . CASSQASQGGEQYF TGTGCCAGCAGCCAAGCCTCACAGGGTGGCGAGCAGTACTTC